This TCR beta chain was found in a study of blood T cell repertoires in COVID-19. Assay: immunoSEQ multiplex PCR; the TCRdb copy retains only in-frame clones and omits some. The profile shows under 200,000 clones, 85% of them singletons. Trimming cost V 4 bases and J 6 bases, with 9 bases left between them. The CDR3 has 12 residues. CDR1 is KGHDR, CDR2 SFDVKD, per germline. This chain joins TRBV24-1 and TRBJ2-7; D may be TRBD2 (6 bases). This TCR derives from an elderly woman with acute or convalescent COVID-19. Sequencing used peripheral blood. The CDR3 here is CATSDGGREQYF. The CDR3 nucleotides are TGTGCCACCAGTGACGGGGGACGCGAGCAGTACTTC.